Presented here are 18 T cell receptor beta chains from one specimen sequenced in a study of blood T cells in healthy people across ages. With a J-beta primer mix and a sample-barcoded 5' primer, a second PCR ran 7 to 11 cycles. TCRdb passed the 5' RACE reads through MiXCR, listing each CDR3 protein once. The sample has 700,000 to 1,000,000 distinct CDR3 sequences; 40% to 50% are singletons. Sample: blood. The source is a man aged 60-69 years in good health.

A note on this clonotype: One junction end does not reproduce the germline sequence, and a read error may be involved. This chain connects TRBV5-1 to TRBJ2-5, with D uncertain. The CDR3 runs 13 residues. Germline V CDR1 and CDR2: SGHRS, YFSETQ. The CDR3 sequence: CGSSLRTEETQYF. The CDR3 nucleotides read TGCGGCAGCAGCTTGAGGACGGAAGAGACCCAGTACTTC.

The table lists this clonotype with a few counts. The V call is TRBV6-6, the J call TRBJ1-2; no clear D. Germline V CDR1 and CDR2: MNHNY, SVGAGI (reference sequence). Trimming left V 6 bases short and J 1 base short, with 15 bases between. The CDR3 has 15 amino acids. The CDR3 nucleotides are TGTGCCAGCAGGGGCGGCAGTTCATTTAACTATGGCTACACCTTC. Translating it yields CASRGGSSFNYGYTF.

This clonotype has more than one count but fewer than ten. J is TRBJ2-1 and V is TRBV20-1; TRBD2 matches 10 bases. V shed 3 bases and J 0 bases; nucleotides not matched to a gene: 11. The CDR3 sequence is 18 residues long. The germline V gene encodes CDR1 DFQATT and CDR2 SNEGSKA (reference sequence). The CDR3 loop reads CSASYLAGGLSSYNEQFF. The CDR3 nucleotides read TGCAGTGCTAGTTATTTAGCGGGGGGCCTAAGCTCCTACAATGAGCAGTTCTTC.

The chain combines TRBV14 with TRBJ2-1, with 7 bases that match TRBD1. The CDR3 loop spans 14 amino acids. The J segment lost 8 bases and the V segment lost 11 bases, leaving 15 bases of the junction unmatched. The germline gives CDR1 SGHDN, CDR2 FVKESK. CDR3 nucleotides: TGTGCCGGCAACAGGGGAAGGGGGCTCGATGAGCAGTTCTTC. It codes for CAGNRGRGLDEQFF.

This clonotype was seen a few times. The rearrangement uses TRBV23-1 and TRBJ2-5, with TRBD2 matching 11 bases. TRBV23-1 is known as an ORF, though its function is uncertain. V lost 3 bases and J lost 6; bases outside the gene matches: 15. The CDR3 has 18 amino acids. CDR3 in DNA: TGCGCCAGCAGTCACCCTGCAACTAGCGGGGGCCTTCCTAAGACCCAGTACTTC. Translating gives CASSHPATSGGLPKTQYF.

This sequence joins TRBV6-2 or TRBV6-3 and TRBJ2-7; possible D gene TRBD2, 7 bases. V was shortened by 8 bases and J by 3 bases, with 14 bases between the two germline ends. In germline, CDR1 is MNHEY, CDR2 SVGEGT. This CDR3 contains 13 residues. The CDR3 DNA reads TGTGCCAGCGGGGGGGCGAAGATCTACGAGCAGTACTTC. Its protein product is CASGGAKIYEQYF.

The CDR3 sequence: CSARGGFDSPLHF. For the CDR3, the DNA is TGCAGTGCTAGAGGAGGGTTCGATTCACCCCTCCACTTT. The J gene is TRBJ1-6, the V gene TRBV20-1; no clear D. Trimming removed 1 base at V and 8 bases at J, with 9 bases between. This CDR3 spans 13 amino acids. Germline CDR1 DFQATT, CDR2 SNEGSKA (reference sequence).

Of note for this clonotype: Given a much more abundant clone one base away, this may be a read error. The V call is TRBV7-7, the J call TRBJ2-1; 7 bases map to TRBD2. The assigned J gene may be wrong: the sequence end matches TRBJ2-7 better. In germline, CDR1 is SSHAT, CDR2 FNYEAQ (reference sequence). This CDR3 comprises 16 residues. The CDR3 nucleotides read TGTGCTAGCAGCTTAGCTCAAAGGGAGGGCTACAATGAGCAGTACTTC. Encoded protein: CASSLAQREGYNEQYF.

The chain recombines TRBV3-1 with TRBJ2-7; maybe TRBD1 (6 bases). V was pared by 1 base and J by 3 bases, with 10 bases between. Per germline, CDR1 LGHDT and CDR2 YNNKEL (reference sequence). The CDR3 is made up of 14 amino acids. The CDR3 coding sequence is TGTGCCAGCAGCCAAGGAATAGGGGGCTACGAGCAGTACTTC. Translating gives CASSQGIGGYEQYF.

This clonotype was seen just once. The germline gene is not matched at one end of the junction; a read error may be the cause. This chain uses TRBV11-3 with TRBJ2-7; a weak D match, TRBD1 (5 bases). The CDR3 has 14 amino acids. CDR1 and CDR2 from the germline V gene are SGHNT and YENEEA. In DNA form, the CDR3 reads TGTACCAGCAGCTTAGGACATAGCTCCTACGAGCAGTACTTC. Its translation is CTSSLGHSSYEQYF.

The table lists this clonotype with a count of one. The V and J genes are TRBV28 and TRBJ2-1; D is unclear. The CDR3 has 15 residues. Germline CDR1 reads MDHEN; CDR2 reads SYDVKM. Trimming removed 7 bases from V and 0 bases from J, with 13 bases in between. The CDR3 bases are TGTGCCAGCACCCTCGACGAGCGCTCCTACAATGAGCAGTTCTTC. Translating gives CASTLDERSYNEQFF.

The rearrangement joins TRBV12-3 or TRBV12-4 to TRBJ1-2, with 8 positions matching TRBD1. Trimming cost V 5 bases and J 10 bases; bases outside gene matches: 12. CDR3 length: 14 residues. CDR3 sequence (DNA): TGTGCCAGCAGTACACCGGGACAGGAGCGCGACTACACCTTC. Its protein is CASSTPGQERDYTF.

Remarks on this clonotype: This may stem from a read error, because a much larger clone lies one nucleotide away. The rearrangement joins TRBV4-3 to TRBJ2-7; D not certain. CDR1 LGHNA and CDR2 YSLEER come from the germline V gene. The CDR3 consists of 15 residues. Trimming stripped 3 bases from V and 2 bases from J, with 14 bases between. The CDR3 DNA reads TGCGCCAGCAGCCAGGCTGCCGGATCCGCCTACGAGCAGTACTTC. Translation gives CASSQAAGSAYEQYF.

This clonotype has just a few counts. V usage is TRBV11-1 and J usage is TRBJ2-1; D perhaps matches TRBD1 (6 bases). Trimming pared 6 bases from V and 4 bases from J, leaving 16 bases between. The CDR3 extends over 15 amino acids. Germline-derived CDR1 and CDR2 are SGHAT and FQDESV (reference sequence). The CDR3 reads CASRSDRLNYNEQFF. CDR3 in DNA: TGTGCCAGCAGAAGTGACAGGCTCAATTACAATGAGCAGTTCTTC.

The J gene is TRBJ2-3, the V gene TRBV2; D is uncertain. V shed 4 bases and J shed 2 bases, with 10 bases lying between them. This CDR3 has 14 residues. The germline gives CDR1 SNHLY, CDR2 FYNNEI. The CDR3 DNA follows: TGTGCCAGCAGTGTCCCTGTGGACACAGATACGCAGTATTTT. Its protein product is CASSVPVDTDTQYF.

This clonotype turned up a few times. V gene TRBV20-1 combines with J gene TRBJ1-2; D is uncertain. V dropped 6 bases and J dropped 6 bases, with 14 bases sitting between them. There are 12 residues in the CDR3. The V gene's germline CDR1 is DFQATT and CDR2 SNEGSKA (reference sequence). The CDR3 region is CSAGFRTDGYTF. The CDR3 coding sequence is TGCAGTGCGGGGTTCAGGACCGATGGCTACACCTTC.

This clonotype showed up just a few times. The DNA of the CDR3 is TGTGCCACCAAAGGACTAGAAGAGACCCAGTACTTC. Translated: CATKGLEETQYF. The chain couples TRBV28 to TRBJ2-5; 7 nucleotides agree with TRBD2. V dropped 10 bases and J dropped 3; count of bases not matched to a gene: 5. CDR3 length: 12 residues. Germline CDR1 MDHEN, CDR2 SYDVKM.

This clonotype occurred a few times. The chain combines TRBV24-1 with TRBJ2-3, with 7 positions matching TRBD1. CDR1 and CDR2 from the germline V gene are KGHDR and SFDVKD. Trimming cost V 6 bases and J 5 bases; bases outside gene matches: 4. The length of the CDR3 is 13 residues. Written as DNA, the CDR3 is TGTGCCACCAGTAGACAGGGAGTAGATACGCAGTATTTT. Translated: CATSRQGVDTQYF.